This T cell receptor (beta chain) was captured by sequencing in a study of blood T cell repertoires in COVID-19. Whole-study context: Samples of COVID-19 (acute and convalescent) were obtained from the United States, Italy and Spain. T cells, B-cell-depleted T cells, or PBMCs supplied cDNA or gDNA.

The CDR3 runs 16 residues. V lost 4 bases, J lost 0 bases, and 13 bases lay in between. Germline CDR1 and CDR2: SGHAT and FQDESV (reference sequence). In the original analysis: Reference gene primer amplification gave estimated nucleated cell counts. Assay used: immunoSEQ multiplex PCR; TCRdb lists only in-frame clones, some missing. V and J calls and clone size are as listed in that table; D and trimming were resolved from the DNA. Of roughly 260,000 clones listed, about nine tenths are singletons. Sequences were obtained from peripheral blood. This rearrangement joins TRBV11-1 to TRBJ1-3; D is possibly TRBD1 (5 bases). The receptor was isolated from a man aged 35 to 55 who had recovered from COVID-19. Written as DNA, the CDR3 is TGTGCCAGCAGCTACACCGGACAAGGCTCTGGAAACACCATATATTTT. This sequence encodes CASSYTGQGSGNTIYF. Supplemented by reference TRBV11-1 and TRBJ1-3, the full variable domain reads EAEVAQSPRYKITEKSQAVAFWCDPISGHATLYWYRQILGQGPELLVQFQDESVVDDSQLPKDRFSAERLKGVDSTLKIQPAELGDSAMYLCASSYTGQGSGNTIYFGEGSWLTVV.